This T cell receptor (beta chain) was retrieved from a study of blood T cell repertoires in COVID-19 (dated by TCRdb to about 2020). For the study in its entirety: Collaborator samples came from the United States, Italy and Spain and covered acute and convalescent phases of COVID-19. Samples were obtained from the ongoing ImmuneRACE study (first 160 participants) and from about 1,300 subjects provided by 6 global collaborators. The prospective study material was composed of cDNA or gDNA derived from T cells, B-cell-depleted T cells, or PBMCs. Deeply sampled blood TCRbeta repertoires from subjects exposed to, actively infected with, or recovered from COVID-19 were included in the dataset. Where HLA class I and class II types were available, the types were taken from metadata supplied by the sample provider, not from assay-based typing. The sample metadata nearly always contained a de-identified subject ID, COVID-19 status, age in years and sex. A freely available public database, intended as a resource for researchers studying the immune response to SARS-CoV-2, is where the repertoires were released.

What the work shows at the level of the full study, not this receptor alone: The quantity of clinical and demographic metadata differed by source and by participant and was supplied without curation.

TCRbeta CDR3 regions were amplified from genomic DNA using the immunoSEQ Assay, a bias-controlled multiplex PCR. Under the source paper's analysis protocol: Within the assay, amplification of reference gene primers was used to estimate how many nucleated cells each sample contained. To quantify the absolute abundance of each unique TCRbeta CDR3 rearrangement, sequence reads were collapsed and filtered. Productive Simpson clonality was computed per sample as the square root of Simpson's diversity index over productive rearrangements. TCRdb took over this immuneACCESS table, retaining in-frame rearrangements with V and J assigned. Such tables are incomplete; in checked studies, under half of the missing clones stem from an unresolved V gene, and the remainder is unexplained. V, J and clone size are taken as reported in that table, and D and trimming were inferred from the DNA itself. Recorded for this sample are fewer than 200,000 clones; roughly 82% of them occurred a single time. The ten largest clones take up less than 5.5% of the sample.

About this clone: What antigen it recognizes has not been identified. No much larger clonotype is one base removed from it; base qualities were not supplied.

Participants in the prospective study were aged about 18 to 95 years, lived in over 20 United States geographic areas, and enrolled through a virtual design. Cohort assignment in the prospective study relied on participant-reported clinical history from a screening survey and a study questionnaire. In the prospective study, whole blood, serum and a nasopharyngeal or oropharyngeal swab were collected from each participant by mobile phlebotomists. Participants in the prospective study had the option to provide additional blood draws and questionnaires over a roughly two-month period. Blood samples from the prospective study were shipped frozen or at room temperature prior to DNA extraction. This receptor was obtained from an older woman with acute COVID-19. The material sequenced was PBMCs or T cells enriched from blood (not recorded which).

The DNA is TGTGCCAGCAGTTTTCCGGGACAAAATTCACCCCTCCACTTT. It specifies CASSFPGQNSPLHF. The chain was built from TRBV27 and TRBJ1-6; the D gene is perhaps TRBD1, on 6 matching bases. V was cut back by 3 bases and J by 7 bases, leaving a gap of 10 bases between them. Including the terminal cysteine and phenylalanine, the CDR3 comprises 14 residues. The only DNA kept is the CDR3, 42 bases in frame from the first base. As encoded in the germline V gene (reference sequence), CDR1 is MNHEY while CDR2 is SMNVEV.